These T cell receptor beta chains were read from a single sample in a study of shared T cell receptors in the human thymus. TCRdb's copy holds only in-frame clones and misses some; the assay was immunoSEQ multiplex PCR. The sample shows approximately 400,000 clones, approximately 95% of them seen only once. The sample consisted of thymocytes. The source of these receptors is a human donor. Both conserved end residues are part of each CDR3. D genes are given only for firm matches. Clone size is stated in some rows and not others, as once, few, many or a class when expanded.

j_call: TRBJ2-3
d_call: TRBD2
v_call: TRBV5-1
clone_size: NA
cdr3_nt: TGCGCCAGCAGTTATAGCGGGACTAGCACAGATACGCAGTATTTT
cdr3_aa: CASSYSGTSTDTQYF

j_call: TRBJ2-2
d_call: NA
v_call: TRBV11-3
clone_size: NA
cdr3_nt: TGTGCCAGCAGCTTAGTTAGTCAGGCCCATGACGGGGAGCTGTTTTTT
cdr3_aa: CASSLVSQAHDGELFF

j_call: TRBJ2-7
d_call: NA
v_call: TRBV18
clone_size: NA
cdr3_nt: TGTGCCAGCTCACCGTGGGCTGCCTACGAGCAGTACTTC
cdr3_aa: CASSPWAAYEQYF

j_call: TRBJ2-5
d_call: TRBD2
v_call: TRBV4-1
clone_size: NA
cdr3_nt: TGCGCCAGCAGCCAGGACTTCGGGGGGATACGAAGGGAGACCCAGTACTTC
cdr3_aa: CASSQDFGGIRRETQYF

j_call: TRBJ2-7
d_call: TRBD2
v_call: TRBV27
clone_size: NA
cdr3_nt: TGTGCCAGCAGTTTAGGACTAGCGGGAGGGCCTAAGTTCTACGAGCAGTACTTC
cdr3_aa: CASSLGLAGGPKFYEQYF

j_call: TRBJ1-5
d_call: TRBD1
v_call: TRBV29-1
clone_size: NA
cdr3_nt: TGCAGCGTTGGGGAACAGGGGGCAAGGCAGCCCCAGCATTTT
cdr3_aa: CSVGEQGARQPQHF

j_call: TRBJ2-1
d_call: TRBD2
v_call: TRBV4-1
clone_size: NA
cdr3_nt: TGCGCCAGCAGCCAACGCTGGGAGGGTGAGCAGTTCTTC
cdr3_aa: CASSQRWEGEQFF

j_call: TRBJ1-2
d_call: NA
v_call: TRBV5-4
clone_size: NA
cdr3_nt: TGTGCCAGCAGCTTGGGGGCTCGCAGGGACTTAGTCTATGGCTACACCTTC
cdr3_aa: CASSLGARRDLVYGYTF

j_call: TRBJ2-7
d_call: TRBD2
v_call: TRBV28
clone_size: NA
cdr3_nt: TGTGCCGCGGGGGGGAGGGCCTCCTACGAGCAGTACTTC
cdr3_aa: CAAGGRASYEQYF

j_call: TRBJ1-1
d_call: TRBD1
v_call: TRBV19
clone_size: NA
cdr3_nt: TGTGCCAGTAGTGGACGGGACAGGCCGAACACTGAAGCTTTCTTT
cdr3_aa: CASSGRDRPNTEAFF

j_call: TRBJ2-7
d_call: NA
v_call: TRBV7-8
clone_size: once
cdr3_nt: TGTGCCAGCAGCTCTCATTGGCCCGACAGAACTCCCTCCTACGAGCAGTACTTC
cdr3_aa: CASSSHWPDRTPSYEQYF

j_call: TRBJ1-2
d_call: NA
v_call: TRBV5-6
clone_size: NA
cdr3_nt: TGTGCCAGCAGCTTTATAAGCAGGGTCTACAACTATGGCTACACCTTC
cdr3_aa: CASSFISRVYNYGYTF

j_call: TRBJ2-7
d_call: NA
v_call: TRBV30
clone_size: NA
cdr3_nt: TGTGCCTGGAGCCCGGGACGGGGATACGAGCAGTACTTC
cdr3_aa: CAWSPGRGYEQYF

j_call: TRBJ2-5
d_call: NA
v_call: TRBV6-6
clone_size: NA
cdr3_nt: TGTGCCAGCAGTTACTTCAACTCCAACAGTGTTGAGACCCAGTACTTC
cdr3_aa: CASSYFNSNSVETQYF

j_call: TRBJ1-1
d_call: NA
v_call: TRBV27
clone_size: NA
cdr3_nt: TGTGCCAGCAGTGAAACAGGGACGGTGAAAAACACTGAAGCTTTCTTT
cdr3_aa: CASSETGTVKNTEAFF

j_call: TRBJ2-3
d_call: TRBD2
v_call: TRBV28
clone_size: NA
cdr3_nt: TGTGCCAGCAGTGCCCGTTGGGGCGGGGGAACAGATACGCAGTATTTT
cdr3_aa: CASSARWGGGTDTQYF

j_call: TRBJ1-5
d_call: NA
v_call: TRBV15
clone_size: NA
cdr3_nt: TGTGCCACCAGCAGAGATGTCGGACTCCGAAATCAGCCCCAGCATTTT
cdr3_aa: CATSRDVGLRNQPQHF

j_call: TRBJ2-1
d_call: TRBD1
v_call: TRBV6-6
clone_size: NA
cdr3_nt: TGTGCCAGCAGTTACTCGGGACAGGTCTCCTACAATGAGCAGTTCTTC
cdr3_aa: CASSYSGQVSYNEQFF

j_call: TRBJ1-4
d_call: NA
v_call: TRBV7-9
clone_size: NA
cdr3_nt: TGTGCCAGCAGCCCTGGCCCCGAGACTAATGAAAAACTGTTTTTT
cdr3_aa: CASSPGPETNEKLFF

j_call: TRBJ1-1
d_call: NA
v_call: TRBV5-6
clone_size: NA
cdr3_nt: TGTGCCAGCAGCCTACACTGGACAGAGAACACTGAAGCTTTCTTT
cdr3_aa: CASSLHWTENTEAFF

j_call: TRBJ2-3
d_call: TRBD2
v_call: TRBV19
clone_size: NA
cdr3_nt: TGTGCCAGTAGCGGGAGGCTTTCTAGCACAGATACGCAGTATTTT
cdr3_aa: CASSGRLSSTDTQYF

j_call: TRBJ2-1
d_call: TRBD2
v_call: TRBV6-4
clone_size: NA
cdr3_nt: TGTGCCAGCAGTGACTCGAGGACTAGGGGAGACAATGAGCAGTTCTTC
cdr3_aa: CASSDSRTRGDNEQFF

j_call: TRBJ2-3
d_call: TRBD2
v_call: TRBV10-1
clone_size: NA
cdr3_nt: TGCGCCAGCAGTGAGTCGGGACTAGCGGATCCTAGCACAGATACGCAGTATTTT
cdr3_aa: CASSESGLADPSTDTQYF

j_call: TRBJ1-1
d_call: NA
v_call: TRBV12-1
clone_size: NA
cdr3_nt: TGTGCCAGCAGCTTGGATAGGGGGCATAGGAACACTGAAGCTTTCTTT
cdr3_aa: CASSLDRGHRNTEAFF

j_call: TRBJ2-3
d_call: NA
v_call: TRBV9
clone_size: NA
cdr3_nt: TGTGCCAGCAGCCCCCCCCGACGGATAACCCAGGATACGCAGTATTTT
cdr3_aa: CASSPPRRITQDTQYF

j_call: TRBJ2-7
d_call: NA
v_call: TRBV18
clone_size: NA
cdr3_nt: TGTGCCAGCTCACCATTTACAGGCTCCACCTACGAGCAGTACTTC
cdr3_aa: CASSPFTGSTYEQYF

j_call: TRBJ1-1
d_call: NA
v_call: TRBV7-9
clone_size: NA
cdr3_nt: TGTGCCAGCAGCTTCGGCAGTTTTTCCAACACTGAAGCTTTCTTT
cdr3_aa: CASSFGSFSNTEAFF

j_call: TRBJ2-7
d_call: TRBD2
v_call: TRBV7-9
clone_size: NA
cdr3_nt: TGTGCCAGCAGCTTAGCGGGAGGGACCGACGAGCAGTACTTC
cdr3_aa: CASSLAGGTDEQYF

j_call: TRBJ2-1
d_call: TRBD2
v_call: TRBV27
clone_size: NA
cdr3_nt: TGTGCCAGCAGTTTATCCCCAGCGGGAGTAATAAATGAGCAGTTCTTC
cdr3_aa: CASSLSPAGVINEQFF

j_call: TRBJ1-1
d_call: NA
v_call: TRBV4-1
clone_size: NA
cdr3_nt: TGCGCCAGCAGCCAAGACCCGATTGGACCGTCAGATCGAATGGACACTGAAGCTTTCTTT
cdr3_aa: CASSQDPIGPSDRMDTEAFF

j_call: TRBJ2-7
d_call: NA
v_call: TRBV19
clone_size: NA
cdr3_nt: TGTGCCAGTAGTATCAAGGGGCCCTTCTACGAGCAGTACTTC
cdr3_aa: CASSIKGPFYEQYF

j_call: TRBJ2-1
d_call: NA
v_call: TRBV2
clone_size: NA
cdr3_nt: TGTGCCAGCAGGAAAGGGAAAATTCGGGGGAATAGTGAGCAGTTCTTC
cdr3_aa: CASRKGKIRGNSEQFF

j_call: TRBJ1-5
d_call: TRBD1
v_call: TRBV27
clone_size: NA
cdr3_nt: TGTGCCAGCAGAAGGACAGGGGCGATTTATAGCAATCAGCCCCAGCATTTT
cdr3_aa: CASRRTGAIYSNQPQHF

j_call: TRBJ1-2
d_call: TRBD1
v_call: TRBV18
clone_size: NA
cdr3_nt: TGTGCCAGCTCATCCCGGGACAGGGGCGCCCCTCTCTATGGCTACACCTTC
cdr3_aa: CASSSRDRGAPLYGYTF

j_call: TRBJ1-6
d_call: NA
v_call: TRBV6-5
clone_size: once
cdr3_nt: TGTGCCAGCAGTTACTCCCTCCCGGGGGATTCACCCCTCCACTTT
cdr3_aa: CASSYSLPGDSPLHF

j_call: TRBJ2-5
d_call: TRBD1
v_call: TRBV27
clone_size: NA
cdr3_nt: TGTGCCAGCAGTCCCGGGACAGGGGAAGGGGGCGAGACCCAGTACTTC
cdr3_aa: CASSPGTGEGGETQYF

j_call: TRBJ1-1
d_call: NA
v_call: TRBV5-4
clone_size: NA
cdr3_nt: TGTGCCAGCAGCTTTGACCCGGCGGGGAGTGAAGCTTTCTTT
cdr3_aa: CASSFDPAGSEAFF

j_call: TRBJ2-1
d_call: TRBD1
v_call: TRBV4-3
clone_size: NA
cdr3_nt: TGCGCCAGCAGCGCGCCGGGACAGGGGAACAATGAGCAGTTCTTC
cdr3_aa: CASSAPGQGNNEQFF

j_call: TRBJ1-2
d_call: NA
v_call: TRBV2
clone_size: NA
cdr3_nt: TGTGCCAGCAGTGAGGGCATGCTAAGAAGGGCAACTAACTATGGCTACACCTTC
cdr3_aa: CASSEGMLRRATNYGYTF

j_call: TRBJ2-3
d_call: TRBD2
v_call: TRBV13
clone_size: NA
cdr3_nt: TGTGCCAGCAGCTCCGAAATCCCAGGGCGGGAGAGGGCAGATACGCAGTATTTT
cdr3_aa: CASSSEIPGRERADTQYF

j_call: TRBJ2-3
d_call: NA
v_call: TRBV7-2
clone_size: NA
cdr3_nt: TGTGCCAGCAGCTTAGCCCCTAGCCGCGCAGATACGCAGTATTTT
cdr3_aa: CASSLAPSRADTQYF

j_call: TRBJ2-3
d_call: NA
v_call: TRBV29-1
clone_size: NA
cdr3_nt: TGCAGCTCCCTTTTTGGGGGAGCAGATACGCAGTATTTT
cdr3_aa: CSSLFGGADTQYF

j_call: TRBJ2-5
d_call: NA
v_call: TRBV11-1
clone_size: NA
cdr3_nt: TGTGCCAGCAGCTTAGGCGCCCCCGGCGCGGGGGCTGAGGAGACCCAGTACTTC
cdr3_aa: CASSLGAPGAGAEETQYF

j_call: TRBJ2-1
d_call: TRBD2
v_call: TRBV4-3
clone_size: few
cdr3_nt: TGCGCCAGCAGGCCTAGCGGGAGCTCCTACAATGAGCAGTTCTTC
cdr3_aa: CASRPSGSSYNEQFF

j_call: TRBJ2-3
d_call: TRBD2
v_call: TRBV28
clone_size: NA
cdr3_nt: TGTGCCAGCAGTTTGGGAGGGAGTGAAGCAGATACGCAGTATTTT
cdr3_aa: CASSLGGSEADTQYF

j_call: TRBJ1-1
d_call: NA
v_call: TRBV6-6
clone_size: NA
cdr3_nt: TGTGCCAGCAGACAAACCCCCCTTGACAGGAACACTGAAGCTTTCTTT
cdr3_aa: CASRQTPLDRNTEAFF

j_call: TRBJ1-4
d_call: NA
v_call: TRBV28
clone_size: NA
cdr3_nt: TGTGCCAGCAGTGTTGCGGGGGCGGAGGATGAAAAACTGTTTTTT
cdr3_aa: CASSVAGAEDEKLFF

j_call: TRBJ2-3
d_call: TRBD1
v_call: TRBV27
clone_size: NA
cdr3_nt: TGTGCCAGCAGTTCACCCCCGGGACAGGGGACAGATACGCAGTATTTT
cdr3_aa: CASSSPPGQGTDTQYF